This is a list of T cell receptor beta chains from one sample in a study of T cell responses to AZD1222 COVID-19 vaccine. Repertoires were generated with immunoSEQ multiplex PCR, while TCRdb's copy carries only in-frame clones and drops some. The sample shows around 140,000 clones, roughly 90% of them seen only once. This material consisted of peripheral blood, taken 28 days after the second AZD1222 dose. The origin of the receptors is an adult who received the AZD1222 COVID-19 vaccine. Both conserved end residues are part of each CDR3. Each record gives: J gene, V gene, D gene, CDR3 DNA, CDR3 protein. A D gene is named only where the DNA matches it firmly.

j_gene: TRBJ2-3; v_gene: TRBV19; d_gene: .; CDR3nt: TGTGCCAGTAGTATAGGACAGTTCACAGATACGCAGTATTTT; CDR3aa: CASSIGQFTDTQYF
j_gene: TRBJ1-6; v_gene: TRBV27; d_gene: .; CDR3nt: TGTGCCAGCAGGTCCGGGGCCCCAAGTGGATCACCCCTCCACTTT; CDR3aa: CASRSGAPSGSPLHF
j_gene: TRBJ2-5; v_gene: TRBV14; d_gene: TRBD2; CDR3nt: TGTGCCAGCAGCCCGGGACTAGCGGGACCCTTGTACCAAGAGACCCAGTACTTC; CDR3aa: CASSPGLAGPLYQETQYF
j_gene: TRBJ1-1; v_gene: TRBV5-4; d_gene: .; CDR3nt: TGTGCCAGCAGCTTGGAGACAGGGAACACTGAAGCTTTCTTT; CDR3aa: CASSLETGNTEAFF
j_gene: TRBJ2-1; v_gene: TRBV10-2; d_gene: .; CDR3nt: TGCGCCAGCACCGTTCGGGAAGGTTCGGGTGAGCAGTTCTTC; CDR3aa: CASTVREGSGEQFF
j_gene: TRBJ1-5; v_gene: TRBV29-1; d_gene: .; CDR3nt: TGCAGCCCATGGTGGAACTATAGCAATCAGCCCCAGCATTTT; CDR3aa: CSPWWNYSNQPQHF
j_gene: TRBJ2-2; v_gene: TRBV24-1; d_gene: TRBD2; CDR3nt: TGTGCCACCAGTGAATCGACTAGCGGGAGATTCACCGGGGAGCTGTTTTTT; CDR3aa: CATSESTSGRFTGELFF
j_gene: TRBJ1-5; v_gene: TRBV24-1; d_gene: TRBD1; CDR3nt: TGTGCCACCAGTGGAGGGACAGGGGCTTGGGGCAATCAGCCCCAGCATTTT; CDR3aa: CATSGGTGAWGNQPQHF
j_gene: TRBJ2-5; v_gene: TRBV6-5; d_gene: .; CDR3nt: TGTGCCAGCAGTTACTCGGGGGAGACCCAGTACTTC; CDR3aa: CASSYSGETQYF
j_gene: TRBJ1-5; v_gene: TRBV6-6; d_gene: .; CDR3nt: TGTGCCAGCAGTTACCTACCCAGGGGCAATCAGCCCCAGCATTTT; CDR3aa: CASSYLPRGNQPQHF
j_gene: TRBJ2-1; v_gene: TRBV28; d_gene: .; CDR3nt: TGTGCCAGCAGATTTGGAGACAGGTTAAACAATGAGCAGTTCTTC; CDR3aa: CASRFGDRLNNEQFF
j_gene: TRBJ1-1; v_gene: TRBV6-5; d_gene: .; CDR3nt: TGTGCCAGCAGTTATATCACGGTGAACACTGAAGCTTTCTTT; CDR3aa: CASSYITVNTEAFF
j_gene: TRBJ1-4; v_gene: TRBV7-9; d_gene: TRBD1; CDR3nt: TGTGCCAGCAGCTTAGCCGGACAGGGGGTAGAAAAACTGTTTTTT; CDR3aa: CASSLAGQGVEKLFF
j_gene: TRBJ2-2; v_gene: TRBV11-3; d_gene: .; CDR3nt: TGTGCCAGCAGCTCCACCAGGGCAACCGGGGAGCTGTTTTTT; CDR3aa: CASSSTRATGELFF